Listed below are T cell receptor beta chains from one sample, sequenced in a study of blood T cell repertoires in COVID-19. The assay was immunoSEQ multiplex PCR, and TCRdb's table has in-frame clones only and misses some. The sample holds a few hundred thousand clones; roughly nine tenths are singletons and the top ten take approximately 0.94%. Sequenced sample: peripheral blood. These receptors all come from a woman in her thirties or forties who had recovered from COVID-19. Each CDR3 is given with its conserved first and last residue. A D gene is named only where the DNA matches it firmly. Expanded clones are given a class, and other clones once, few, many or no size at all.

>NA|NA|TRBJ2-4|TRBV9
TGTGCCAGCAGCGTATCGACGCGGGACATTCAGTACTTC
CASSVSTRDIQYF
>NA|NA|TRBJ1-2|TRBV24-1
TGTGCCACCAGTGATGGACAGTTCGACTATGGCTACACCTTC
CATSDGQFDYGYTF
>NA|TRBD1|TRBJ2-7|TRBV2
TGTGCCAGCCGAAGACAGGGGGATGGCGAGCAGTACTTC
CASRRQGDGEQYF
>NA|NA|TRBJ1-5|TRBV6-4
TGTGCCAGCAGTGACGTAGCGGGCAATCAGCCCCAGCATTTT
CASSDVAGNQPQHF
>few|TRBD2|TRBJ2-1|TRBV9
TGTGCCAGCGGGGAACCTAGCGGGAGAAATGAGCAGTTCTTC
CASGEPSGRNEQFF
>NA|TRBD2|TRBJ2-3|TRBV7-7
TGTGCCAGCAGCTCGGGACTAGCGGCCACAGATACGCAGTATTTT
CASSSGLAATDTQYF
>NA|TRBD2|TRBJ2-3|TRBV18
TGTGCCAGCTCACCCCCCGGACTAGCTAGCACAGATACGCAGTATTTT
CASSPPGLASTDTQYF
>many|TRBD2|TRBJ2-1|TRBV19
TGTGCCAGTAGTATAGATGGAAGCGGGAGTATGAATGAGCAGTTCTTC
CASSIDGSGSMNEQFF
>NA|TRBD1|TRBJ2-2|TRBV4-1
TGCGCCAGCAGCTCCCGACAGGGGGCTGTCACCGGGGAGCTGTTTTTT
CASSSRQGAVTGELFF
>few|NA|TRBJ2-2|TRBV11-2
TGTGCCAGCAGCTTAGTCCCGGGAGCCGGCACCGGGGAGCTGTTTTTT
CASSLVPGAGTGELFF
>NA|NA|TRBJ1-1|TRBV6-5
TGTGCCAGCAGGCGAAGCACTGAAGCTTTCTTT
CASRRSTEAFF
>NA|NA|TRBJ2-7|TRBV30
TGTGCTGCTGGGGGGAACACAAGCTCCTACGAGCAGTACTTC
CAAGGNTSSYEQYF
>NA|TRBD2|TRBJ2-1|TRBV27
TGTGCCAGCAGGACTAGCGGGAGCTCCTACAATGAGCAGTTCTTC
CASRTSGSSYNEQFF
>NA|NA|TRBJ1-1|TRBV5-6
TGTGCCAGCAGCTTTTCAGGCCTGAACACTGAAGCTTTCTTT
CASSFSGLNTEAFF
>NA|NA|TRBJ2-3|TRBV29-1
TGCAGCGTTGACCAGCGAGGGCGTCCAGATACGCAGTATTTT
CSVDQRGRPDTQYF
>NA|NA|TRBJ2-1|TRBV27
TGTGCCAGCAGCCGCTCGCACGGAGACTACTACAATGAGCAGTTCTTC
CASSRSHGDYYNEQFF